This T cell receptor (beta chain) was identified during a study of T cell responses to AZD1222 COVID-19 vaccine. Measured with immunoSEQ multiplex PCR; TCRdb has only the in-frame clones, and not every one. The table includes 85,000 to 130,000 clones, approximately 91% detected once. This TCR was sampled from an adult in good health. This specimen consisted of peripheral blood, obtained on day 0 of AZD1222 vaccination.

Written as DNA, the CDR3 is TGTGCCAGCAGCCGACAGGGGGGTAGTGGCTACACCTTC. Its translation: CASSRQGGSGYTF. The chain recombines TRBV6-5 with TRBJ1-2; 9 positions agree with TRBD1. This CDR3 contains 13 residues. J lost 7 bases, V lost 6 bases, and 6 bases had no gene match. Germline CDR1 and CDR2: MNHEY and SVGAGI.